The present T cell receptor beta chain was sequenced within a study of CD8+CD57+ T cells in acquired aplastic anemia. Study-level findings and limits: Controls did not differ significantly from patients in CD8+ Simpson's diversity. Common to patients and controls were twenty-nine CD8+ CDR3 sequences.

This clonotype was seen at least ten times. Its antigen remains unknown. Germline CDR1 MNHEY, CDR2 SVGAGI. The CDR3 is 13 amino acids. Trimming cost V 2 bases and J 2 bases, with 6 bases left between them. Patients chosen for sequencing had shown CD8+CD57+ cell expansion by flow cytometry. There were no patients without severe acquired aplastic anemia. Genomic DNA, serving as template, underwent TCR beta VDJ and CDR3 profiling. In TCRdb, the reads were re-called with MiXCR into one record per CDR3 protein. This sample has 120,000 or so distinct CDR3 sequences, with less than 50% found just once. The chain recombines TRBV6-5 with TRBJ1-2; perhaps TRBD1 as D (5 bases). The specimen was sorted CD4+, CD8+, or CD8+CD57+ T cells (not recorded which) from PBMCs. The sequence came from a human donor with aplastic anemia. CDR3 DNA: TGTGCCAGCAGTTACGGGGACAACTATGGCTACACCTTC. Translated, it gives CASSYGDNYGYTF.